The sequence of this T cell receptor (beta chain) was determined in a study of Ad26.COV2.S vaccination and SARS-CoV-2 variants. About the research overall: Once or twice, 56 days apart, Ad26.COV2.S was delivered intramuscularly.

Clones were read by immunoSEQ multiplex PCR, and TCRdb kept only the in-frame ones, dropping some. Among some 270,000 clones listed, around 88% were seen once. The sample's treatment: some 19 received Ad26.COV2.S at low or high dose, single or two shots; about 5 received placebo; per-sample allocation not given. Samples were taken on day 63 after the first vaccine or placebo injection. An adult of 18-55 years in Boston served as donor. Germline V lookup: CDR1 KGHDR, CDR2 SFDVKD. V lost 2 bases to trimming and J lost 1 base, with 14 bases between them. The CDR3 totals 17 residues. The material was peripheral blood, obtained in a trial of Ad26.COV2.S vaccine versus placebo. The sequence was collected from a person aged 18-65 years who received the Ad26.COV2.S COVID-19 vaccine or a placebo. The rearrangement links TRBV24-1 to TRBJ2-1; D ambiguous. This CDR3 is CATSDSAVDLSYNEQFF. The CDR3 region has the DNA TGTGCCACCAGTGATTCCGCCGTGGATCTTTCCTACAATGAGCAGTTCTTC.